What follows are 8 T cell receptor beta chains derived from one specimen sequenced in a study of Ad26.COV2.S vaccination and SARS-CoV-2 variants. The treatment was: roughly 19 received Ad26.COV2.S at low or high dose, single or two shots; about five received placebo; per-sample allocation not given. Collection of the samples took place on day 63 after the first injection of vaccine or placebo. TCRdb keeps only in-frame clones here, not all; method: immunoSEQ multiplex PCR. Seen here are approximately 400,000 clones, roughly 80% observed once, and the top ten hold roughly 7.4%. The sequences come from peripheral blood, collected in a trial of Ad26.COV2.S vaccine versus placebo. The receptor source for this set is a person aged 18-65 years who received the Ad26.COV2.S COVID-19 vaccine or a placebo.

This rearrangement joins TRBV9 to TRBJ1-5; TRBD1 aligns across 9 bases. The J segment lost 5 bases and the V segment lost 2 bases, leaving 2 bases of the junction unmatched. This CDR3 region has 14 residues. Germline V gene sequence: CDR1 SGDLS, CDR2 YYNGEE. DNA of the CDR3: TGTGCCAGCAGCGTCGGGACAGGGCATCAGCCCCAGCATTTT. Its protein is CASSVGTGHQPQHF.

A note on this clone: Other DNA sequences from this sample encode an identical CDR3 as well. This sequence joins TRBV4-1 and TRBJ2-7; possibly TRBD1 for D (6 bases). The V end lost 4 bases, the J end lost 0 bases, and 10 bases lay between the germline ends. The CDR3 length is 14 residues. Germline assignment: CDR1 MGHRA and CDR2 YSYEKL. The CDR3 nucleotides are TGCGCCAGCAGCCGCGGACAGTCCTCCTACGAGCAGTACTTC. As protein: CASSRGQSSYEQYF.

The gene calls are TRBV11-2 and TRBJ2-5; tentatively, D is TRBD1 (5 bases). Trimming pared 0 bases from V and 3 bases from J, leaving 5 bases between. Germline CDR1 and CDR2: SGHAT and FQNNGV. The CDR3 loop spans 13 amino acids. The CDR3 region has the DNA TGTGCCAGCAGCTTAGACAGGGAAGAGACCCAGTACTTC. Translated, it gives CASSLDREETQYF. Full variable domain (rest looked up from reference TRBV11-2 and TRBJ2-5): EAGVAQSPRYKIIEKRQSVAFWCNPISGHATLYWYQQILGQGPKLLIQFQNNGVVDDSQLPKDRFSAERLKGVDSTLKIQPAKLEDSAVYLCASSLDREETQYFGPGTRLLVL.

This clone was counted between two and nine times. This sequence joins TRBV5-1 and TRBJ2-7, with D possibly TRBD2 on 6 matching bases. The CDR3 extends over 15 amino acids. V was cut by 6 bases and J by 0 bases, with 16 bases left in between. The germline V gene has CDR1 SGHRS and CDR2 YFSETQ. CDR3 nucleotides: TGCGCCAGCACACAAGGCGGGACCCGCTCCTACGAGCAGTACTTC. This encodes CASTQGGTRSYEQYF.

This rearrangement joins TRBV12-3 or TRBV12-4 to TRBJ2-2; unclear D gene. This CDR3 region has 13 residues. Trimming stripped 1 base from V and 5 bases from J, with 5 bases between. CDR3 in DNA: TGTGCCAGCAGTTTAGTCTGGACCGGGGAGCTGTTTTTT. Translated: CASSLVWTGELFF.

CDR3 sequence (DNA): TGCGCCAGCAGCCAAGCGCTAGCGGGAGTTCGTGACGAGCAGTACTTC. It yields the protein CASSQALAGVRDEQYF. The chain recombines TRBV4-1 with TRBJ2-7; 10 bases fit TRBD2. The CDR3 sequence is 16 residues long. Trimming at V came to 1 base and at J to 5 bases, leaving 8 bases not matched to a gene. Germline CDR1 reads MGHRA; CDR2 reads YSYEKL.

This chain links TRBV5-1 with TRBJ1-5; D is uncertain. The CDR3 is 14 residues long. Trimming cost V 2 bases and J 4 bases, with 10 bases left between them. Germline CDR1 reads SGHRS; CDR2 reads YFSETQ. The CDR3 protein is CASSFEGSNQPQHF. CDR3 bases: TGCGCCAGCAGCTTTGAAGGGTCGAATCAGCCCCAGCATTTT.

CDR3 amino acids: CASSLLSGINTGELFF. DNA for the CDR3: TGTGCCAGCAGTTTGCTCAGCGGGATAAACACCGGGGAGCTGTTTTTT. This chain links TRBV5-6 with TRBJ2-2; 7 positions agree with TRBD2. This CDR3 region has 16 residues. The trim removed 5 bases at V and 2 bases at J, leaving 9 bases unmatched. Germline-derived CDR1 and CDR2 are SGHDT and YYEEEE.